These T cell receptor beta chains were read from a single sample in a study of T-cell memory formation after mild COVID-19. TCRdb re-analysed the 5' RACE reads in MiXCR, keeping a single row per CDR3 protein. The sample holds approximately 400,000 distinct CDR3 sequences, 20% to 25% seen once. The sample was PBMCs or a T cell subset sorted from them (not recorded which). The receptors stem from an adult woman who had mild COVID-19 (a few samples of this study predate the infection). Cell type and time point are not known. Each CDR3 is given with its conserved first and last residue. The order of the fields is J gene, V gene, clone size, D gene, CDR3 DNA, CDR3 protein. D genes are given only for firm matches. A row's size may be missing; if present it is once, few, many or a size class.

>TRBJ2-3|TRBV7-2|few|-
TGTGCCAGCACCCTGGGGGGGGCCGCAGATACGCAGTATTTT
CASTLGGAADTQYF
>TRBJ1-5|TRBV27|few|TRBD1
TGTGCCAGCAGTTTGTTTGGGACAGGGACCCGCTATAGCAATCAGCCCCAGCATTTT
CASSLFGTGTRYSNQPQHF
>TRBJ2-4|TRBV3-1|-|TRBD1
TGTGCCAGCAGCCAAGATGTCGGGACAGGGGAAAACATTCAGTACTTC
CASSQDVGTGENIQYF
>TRBJ1-2|TRBV20-1|few|-
TGCAGTGCTAGTATATACGGGGCGTCAACTAGTGGCTACACCTTC
CSASIYGASTSGYTF
>TRBJ2-7|TRBV20-1|-|TRBD2
TGCAGTGCCGTGGGGGGTAGCGGGGGCTACGAGCAGTACTTC
CSAVGGSGGYEQYF
>TRBJ1-2|TRBV12-3/TRBV12-4|many|TRBD1
TGTGCCAGCAGTTTAAGTACAGGGGCAAGAGGAGGCTACACCTTC
CASSLSTGARGGYTF
>TRBJ2-2|TRBV6-2/TRBV6-3|-|-
TGTGCCAGCAGTTACTCTTTGGTTAACCCCGGGGAGCTGTTTTTT
CASSYSLVNPGELFF
>TRBJ2-7|TRBV6-5|few|-
TGTGCCAGCACCACGGGGAACTCCTACGAGCAGTACTTC
CASTTGNSYEQYF
>TRBJ1-1|TRBV18|few|-
TGTGCCAGCTCACCACCGCAGGGGCAGGGGTCTGAAGCTTTCTTT
CASSPPQGQGSEAFF
>TRBJ2-7|TRBV29-1|-|-
TGCAGCGTTGAAGAGGCCTACGAGCAGTACTTC
CSVEEAYEQYF
>TRBJ2-7|TRBV20-1|-|-
TGCAGTGCTAGTGCCCGGGGGCGTGGGGGAGAGCAGTACTTC
CSASARGRGGEQYF
>TRBJ2-1|TRBV13|few|-
TGTGCCAGCAGCCGTGCCTTCAGCTCCTACAATGAGCAGTTCTTC
CASSRAFSSYNEQFF
>TRBJ2-1|TRBV6-5|-|-
TGTGCCAGCAGTTACGGAGACAGAGGCACCTACAATGAGCAGTTCTTC
CASSYGDRGTYNEQFF
>TRBJ2-5|TRBV10-3|-|TRBD2
TGTGCCATCAGTTGGGGACTAGCGGGGAAAGAGACCCAGTACTTC
CAISWGLAGKETQYF
>TRBJ2-3|TRBV11-1|once|-
TGTGCCAGCAGCTTCGACGGGAGCACAGATACGCAGTATTTT
CASSFDGSTDTQYF
>TRBJ2-1|TRBV29-1|-|-
TGCAGCGTTGAAGATCAGGGGTTGGCCTACAATGAGCAGTTCTTC
CSVEDQGLAYNEQFF
>TRBJ2-1|TRBV5-5|-|-
TGTGCCAGCAGCAAAACCGGGCCCATGGCCTACAATGAGCAGTTCTTC
CASSKTGPMAYNEQFF
>TRBJ2-7|TRBV7-2|few|-
TGTGCCAGCGGGGAGAGTAGATACGAGCAGTACTTC
CASGESRYEQYF
>TRBJ2-2|TRBV5-1|few|-
TGCGCCAGCAGCCCACGACCCGAGAACACCGGGGAGCTGTTTTTT
CASSPRPENTGELFF
>TRBJ1-4|TRBV12-3/TRBV12-4|-|-
TGTGCCAGCACGGACGCAAGAGATGAAAAACTGTTTTTT
CASTDARDEKLFF
>TRBJ1-1|TRBV5-1|-|-
TGCGCCAGCACCCCAAAGGGAGGGAGTTCAGTAGCTTTCTTT
CASTPKGGSSVAFF
>TRBJ2-1|TRBV15|many|-
TGTGCCACCAGCTCACGATCGAGCTCCTACAATGAGCAGTTCTTC
CATSSRSSSYNEQFF
>TRBJ1-1|TRBV18|few|-
TGTGCCAGCTCTCCGCAGTTTAGTGTGAACACTGAAGCTTTCTTT
CASSPQFSVNTEAFF
>TRBJ2-1|TRBV5-5|few|TRBD2
TGTGCCAGCAGCTTACTAGCGGGAGTTGAGCAGTTCTTC
CASSLLAGVEQFF
>TRBJ2-3|TRBV19|few|-
TGTGCCAGTAGTACTCTAGGATCCGCAGATACGCAGTATTTT
CASSTLGSADTQYF
>TRBJ2-7|TRBV23-1|-|TRBD1
TGCGCCAGCAGTCAACCTGAGGCAGGGGGCGATGGAGCCTACGAGCAGTACTTC
CASSQPEAGGDGAYEQYF
>TRBJ1-6|TRBV12-3/TRBV12-4|few|-
TGTGCCAGCAGTTGGGGAGAATTTCAAGGTTCACCCCTCCACTTT
CASSWGEFQGSPLHF
>TRBJ1-5|TRBV6-1|few|-
TGTGCCAGCAGTGATATGTTGTCCACTCAGCCCCAGCATTTT
CASSDMLSTQPQHF
>TRBJ1-5|TRBV5-4|few|TRBD1
TGTGCCAGCAGCCGTTGGACAGGGGGCTTCAATCAGCCCCAGCATTTT
CASSRWTGGFNQPQHF
>TRBJ2-3|TRBV5-1|-|TRBD2
TGCGCCAGCAGCACGTCCACGGGGGCGGGGGGAGATACGCAGTATTTT
CASSTSTGAGGDTQYF
>TRBJ2-7|TRBV4-2|few|TRBD1
TGTGCCAGCAGCCAAGCCCCGACAGGGGGCAGCGAGCAGTACTTC
CASSQAPTGGSEQYF
>TRBJ2-7|TRBV7-2|-|-
TGTGCCAGCAGCCCCTTTGGGGTCCGCGAGCAGTACTTC
CASSPFGVREQYF
>TRBJ2-3|TRBV11-2|-|-
TGTGCCAGCAGCTTTAGGGGCAGATTCACAGATACGCAGTATTTT
CASSFRGRFTDTQYF
>TRBJ1-3|TRBV2|-|TRBD1
TGTGCCAGCAGGCAGGGGGTCTCTGGAAACACCATATATTTT
CASRQGVSGNTIYF
>TRBJ2-7|TRBV5-1|few|TRBD1
TGCGCCAGCAGCTTTGGACAGGGCAGCGAGCAGTACTTC
CASSFGQGSEQYF
>TRBJ2-1|TRBV30|-|-
TGTGCCTGGAGTTTAAGCTCCTACAATGAGCAGTTCTTC
CAWSLSSYNEQFF
>TRBJ2-7|TRBV12-3/TRBV12-4|-|-
TGTGCCAGCAGCCCAACAGGGCGGGGAGAGCAGTACTTC
CASSPTGRGEQYF
>TRBJ2-7|TRBV4-2|-|TRBD2
TGTGCCAGCAGCCAACGGACTAGCGGGACCGCCGGGCAGTACTTC
CASSQRTSGTAGQYF
>TRBJ1-6|TRBV20-1|-|-
TGCAGTGCTCGAACAGGGAAAAATCCACCCCTCCACTTT
CSARTGKNPPLHF
>TRBJ2-7|TRBV24-1|-|-
TGTGCCACGGGGTCGTTCAACGGCGAGCAGTACTTC
CATGSFNGEQYF
>TRBJ2-1|TRBV20-1|-|TRBD1
TGCAGTGCTAGTGTAAAGGCGCCGCGAGACAGGGCCGCCTACAATGAGCAGTTCTTC
CSASVKAPRDRAAYNEQFF
>TRBJ2-7|TRBV29-1|-|-
TGCAGCGTTGGCCGTTCGAGGTCCTACGAGCAGTACTTC
CSVGRSRSYEQYF
>TRBJ2-5|TRBV30|-|TRBD1
TGTGCCTGGAGGGGGGACAGCCTGGAGACCCAGTACTTC
CAWRGDSLETQYF
>TRBJ2-1|TRBV4-2|-|TRBD1
TGTGCCAGCAGCCAAGATCCGGGACAGTCTAATGAGCAGTTCTTC
CASSQDPGQSNEQFF
>TRBJ2-5|TRBV4-1|few|TRBD2
TGCGCCAGCAGCCGTCGCGGGGGAGGCCAAGAGACCCAGTACTTC
CASSRRGGGQETQYF
>TRBJ2-1|TRBV25-1|-|TRBD2
TGTGCCAGCAGTGATGGTCGGCTAGCGGGGGGGATCTACAATGAGCAGTTCTTC
CASSDGRLAGGIYNEQFF
>TRBJ1-2|TRBV20-1|-|-
TGCAGTGCTAGGCGAGGACAGTCACAGGATGACTATGGCTACACCTTC
CSARRGQSQDDYGYTF
>TRBJ1-6|TRBV4-1|-|TRBD1
TGCGCCAGCAGCCAAGATGGAGGAGGGGGCGTAAATTCACCCCTCCACTTT
CASSQDGGGGVNSPLHF
>TRBJ2-3|TRBV7-2|many|TRBD1
TGTGCCAGCAGCACTACCGGGACAGGGGGCGTTACGCAGTATTTT
CASSTTGTGGVTQYF
>TRBJ2-3|TRBV20-1|-|TRBD2
TGCAGTGCTAGAGAGGGGACTAGCGGGAGGTCAGATACGCAGTATTTT
CSAREGTSGRSDTQYF
>TRBJ1-6|TRBV19|-|-
TGTGCCAGTAAGGGTCTACCTAATTCACCCCTCCACTTT
CASKGLPNSPLHF
>TRBJ2-1|TRBV6-5|-|TRBD2
TGTGCCAGCAGCATCGGGGGGATCTCCTACAATGAGCAGTTCTTC
CASSIGGISYNEQFF
>TRBJ2-2|TRBV5-1|-|-
TGCGCCAGCAGCTTGTTCTTGTCCGGGGCGAACACCGGGGAGCTGTTTTTT
CASSLFLSGANTGELFF
>TRBJ2-5|TRBV18|-|-
TGTGCCAGCTCACCATTCCGAGTAGAGACCCAGTACTTC
CASSPFRVETQYF